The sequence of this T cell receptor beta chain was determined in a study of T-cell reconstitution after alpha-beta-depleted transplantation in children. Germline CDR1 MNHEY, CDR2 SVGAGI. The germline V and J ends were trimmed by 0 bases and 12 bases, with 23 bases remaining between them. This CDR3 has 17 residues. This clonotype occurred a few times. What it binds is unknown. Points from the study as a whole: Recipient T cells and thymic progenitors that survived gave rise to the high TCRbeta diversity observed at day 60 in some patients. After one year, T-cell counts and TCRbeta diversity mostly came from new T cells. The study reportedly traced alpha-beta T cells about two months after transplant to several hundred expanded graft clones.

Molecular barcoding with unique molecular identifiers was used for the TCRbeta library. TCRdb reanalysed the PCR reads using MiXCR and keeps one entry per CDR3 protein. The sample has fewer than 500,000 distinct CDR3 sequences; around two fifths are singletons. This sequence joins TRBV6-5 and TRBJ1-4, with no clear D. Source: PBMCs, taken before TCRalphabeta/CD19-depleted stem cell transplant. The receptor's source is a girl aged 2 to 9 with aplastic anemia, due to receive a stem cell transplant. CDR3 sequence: CASSYSGSGASEGQLFF. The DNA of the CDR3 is TGTGCCAGCAGTTACTCCGGGTCAGGCGCCTCTGAAGGGCAACTGTTTTTT.